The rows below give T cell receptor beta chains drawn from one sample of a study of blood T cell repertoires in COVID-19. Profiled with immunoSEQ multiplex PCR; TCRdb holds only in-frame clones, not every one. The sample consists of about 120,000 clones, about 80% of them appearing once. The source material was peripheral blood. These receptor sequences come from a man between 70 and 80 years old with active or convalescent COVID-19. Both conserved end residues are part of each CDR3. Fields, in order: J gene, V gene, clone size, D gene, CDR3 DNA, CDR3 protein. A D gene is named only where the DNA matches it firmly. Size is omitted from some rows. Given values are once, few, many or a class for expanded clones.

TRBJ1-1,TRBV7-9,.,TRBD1,TGTGCCAGCAGTGTTGGGACAGCTAAAGCTTTCTTT,CASSVGTAKAFF
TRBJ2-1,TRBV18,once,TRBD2,TGTGCCAGCTCACTATCGGGGGGTACCTACAATGAGCAGTTCTTC,CASSLSGGTYNEQFF
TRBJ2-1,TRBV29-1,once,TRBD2,TGCAGCGTTCTGACTTGGGTAGCGGGAGTGCAGTTCTTC,CSVLTWVAGVQFF
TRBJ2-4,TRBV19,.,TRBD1,TGTGCCAGTAGTATACGGCAGGGGGCATCCAAAAACATTCAGTACTTC,CASSIRQGASKNIQYF
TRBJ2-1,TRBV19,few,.,TGTGCCAGTAGTTTGCGACAGGGAGGAGACAATGAGCAGTTCTTC,CASSLRQGGDNEQFF
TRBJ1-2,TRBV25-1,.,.,TGTGCCAGCAGTGAACAGGGCTATGGCTACACCTTC,CASSEQGYGYTF
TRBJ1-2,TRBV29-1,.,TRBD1,TGCAGCGTTGAAGGTGGACAGGGGACAAACTATGGCTACACCTTC,CSVEGGQGTNYGYTF
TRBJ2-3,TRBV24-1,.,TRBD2,TGTGCCACCAGTGATGTGGGGGGGACAGATACGCAGTATTTT,CATSDVGGTDTQYF
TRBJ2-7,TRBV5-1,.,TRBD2,TGCGCCAGCAGCAAACCGGGACTAGCCCGCTACGAGCAGTACTTC,CASSKPGLARYEQYF
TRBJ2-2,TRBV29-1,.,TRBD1,TGCAGCGTTGAAGTACTGGACAGGGAGACCGGGGAGCTGTTTTTT,CSVEVLDRETGELFF
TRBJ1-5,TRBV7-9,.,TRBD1,TGTGCCAGCAGTTTCGGGACAGGGATGAGTCAGCCCCAGCATTTT,CASSFGTGMSQPQHF
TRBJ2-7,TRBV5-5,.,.,TGTGCCAGCAGCTTGGCGTCCTACGAGCAGTACTTC,CASSLASYEQYF
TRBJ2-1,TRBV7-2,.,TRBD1,TGTGCCAGCAGCCAGGGACAGGGGCGCTACAATGAGCAGTTCTTC,CASSQGQGRYNEQFF
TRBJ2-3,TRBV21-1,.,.,TGTGCCAGCAGCAAAGGGAGCAGGGGATTAGGCACAGATACGCAGTATTTT,CASSKGSRGLGTDTQYF
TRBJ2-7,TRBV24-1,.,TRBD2,TGTGCCACCAGTGACCAAACTAGCGGCTACGAGCAGTACTTC,CATSDQTSGYEQYF
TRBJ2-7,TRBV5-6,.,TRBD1,TGTGCCAGCAGCCGGGGACAGGGGACCTCCTACGAGCAGTACTTC,CASSRGQGTSYEQYF
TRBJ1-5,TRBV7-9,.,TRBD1,TGTGCCAGCAGCCCTACCGGGACAGTCAATCAGCCCCAGCATTTT,CASSPTGTVNQPQHF
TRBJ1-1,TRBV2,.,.,TGTGCCAGCAGTGGCAACAGGGCCGAAGCTTTCTTT,CASSGNRAEAFF
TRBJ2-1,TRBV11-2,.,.,TGTGCCAGCAGCTCACCGACGGGACAACCTAAGCAGTTCTTC,CASSSPTGQPKQFF
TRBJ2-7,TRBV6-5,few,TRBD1,TGTGCCAGCAGTCGGACAGGGGGCGTCTCTTACGAGCAGTACTTC,CASSRTGGVSYEQYF
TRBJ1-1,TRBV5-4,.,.,TGTGCCAGCCAGGCCCAGAACACTGAAGCTTTCTTT,CASQAQNTEAFF
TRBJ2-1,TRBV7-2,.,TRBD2,TGTGCCAGCAGCTCGCCCGCTAGCGGGACCTATGAGCAGTTCTTC,CASSSPASGTYEQFF
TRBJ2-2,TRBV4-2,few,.,TGTGCCAGCAGCCAAGCCCCTCCCGGGGAGCTGTTTTTT,CASSQAPPGELFF
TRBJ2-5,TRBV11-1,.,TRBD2,TGTGCCAGCAGCCGCTGGGGGGGAAAAGAGACCCAGTACTTC,CASSRWGGKETQYF
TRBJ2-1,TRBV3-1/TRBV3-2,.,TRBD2,TGTGCCAGCAGCCAATTACTAGCGGGCGAGCAGTTCTTC,CASSQLLAGEQFF
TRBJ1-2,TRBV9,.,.,TGTGCCAGCAGCGAGGTCAGGGCGAATTATGGCTACACCTTC,CASSEVRANYGYTF
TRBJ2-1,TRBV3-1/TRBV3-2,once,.,TGTGCCAGCAGCCAGGGGACCGCGGGAAATGAGCAGTTCTTC,CASSQGTAGNEQFF
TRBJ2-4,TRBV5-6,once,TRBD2,TGTGCCAGCAGTCCTAGCGGGGAAAACATTCAGTACTTC,CASSPSGENIQYF
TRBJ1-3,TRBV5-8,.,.,TGTGCCAGCAGCTTCGCCGGGACTGGGAGCTCTGGAAACACCATATATTTT,CASSFAGTGSSGNTIYF
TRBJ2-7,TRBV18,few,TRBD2,TGTGCCAGCTCACCACCGACTAGCGGGCGGTACGAGCAGTACTTC,CASSPPTSGRYEQYF
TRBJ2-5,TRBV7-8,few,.,TGTGCCAGCAGCTTAATTAGCGACTTAAAAGAGACCCAGTACTTC,CASSLISDLKETQYF
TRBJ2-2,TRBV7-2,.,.,TGTGCCAGCAGCTTAAATTCGGTCAGGGCTGCGAACACCGGGGAGCTGTTTTTT,CASSLNSVRAANTGELFF
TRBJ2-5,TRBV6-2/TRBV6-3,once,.,TGTGCCAGCAGCCCGCAGCGGACCCAGTACTTC,CASSPQRTQYF
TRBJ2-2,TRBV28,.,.,TGTGCCAGCAGTTTCCGGGAGAACACCGGGGAGCTGTTTTTT,CASSFRENTGELFF
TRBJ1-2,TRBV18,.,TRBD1,TGTGCCAGCTCACGACAGGGGGCCCATGGCTACACCTTC,CASSRQGAHGYTF
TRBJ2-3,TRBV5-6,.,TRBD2,TGTGCCAGCAGCTTGGTCTCGGCTAGCGGGGGCACAGATACGCAGTATTTT,CASSLVSASGGTDTQYF
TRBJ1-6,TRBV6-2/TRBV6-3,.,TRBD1,TGTGCCAGCAGTTACGACAGGGTGCAGCCCCTCCACTTT,CASSYDRVQPLHF
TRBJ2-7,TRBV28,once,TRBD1,TGTGCCAGCAGTTTCGGGACAGCCTACGAGCAGTACTTC,CASSFGTAYEQYF